This T cell receptor beta chain was sequenced for a study of monozygotic twins with cystic fibrosis. Study context: Libraries were built from around 2.8 micrograms of fragmented DNA using around 16 PCR cycles.

For this clone: Its antigen is as yet unknown.

This CDR3 contains 14 residues. V lost 6 bases and J lost 4; bases outside the gene matches: 10. The V gene's germline CDR1 is GTSNPN and CDR2 SVGIG (reference sequence). Findings and limits, study-wide: The repertoire was suggested to be naive-dominated, clonality median roughly 0.0093. Unrelated CF individuals shared fewer identical clonotypes than monozygotic CF twins. J usage was most co-twin-similar in 8 of 16 pairs, V in 13.

Libraries were prepared by immunoSEQ multiplex PCR; TCRdb keeps only in-frame clonotypes and omits some of them. The sample yields approximately 32,000 clones, roughly 96% seen once. The sample taken for sequencing was blood. This receptor was identified in a girl between 2 and 10 years old with cystic fibrosis. This chain links TRBV30 with TRBJ1-1; 8 nucleotides match TRBD1. The CDR3 loop is CACGQGGFGTEAFF. CDR3 in DNA: TGTGCCTGCGGACAGGGAGGTTTTGGCACTGAAGCTTTCTTT.